This TCR beta chain appears in the sequencing data of a study of beta chain features in type 1 diabetes. Study-level findings and limits: VDJ junctions sequenced from type 1 diabetes patients showed fewer insertions and more deletions.

The CDR3 extends over 13 amino acids. Trimming took off 3 bases at V and 4 bases at J, with 9 bases between the two ends. The germline V gene has CDR1 SSHAT and CDR2 FNYEAQ (reference sequence). The sequenced template was cDNA made from the entire isolated RNA. TCRdb keeps only in-frame clones here, not all; method: immunoSEQ multiplex PCR. The sample records around 250,000 clones, 27% being singletons. In regard to this clone: Its specificity is unknown.

Specimen: central memory CD4+ T cells from blood. This clonotype originated in a man younger than 40 in good health. The chain employs TRBV7-7 and TRBJ2-5; no reliable D call. CDR3 loop: CASSLMGGETQYF. CDR3 nucleotides: TGTGCCAGCAGCTTGATGGGCGGAGAGACCCAGTACTTC. Full variable domain (rest looked up from reference TRBV7-7 and TRBJ2-5): GAGVSQSPRYKVTKRGQDVTLRCDPISSHATLYWYQQALGQGPEFLTYFNYEAQPDKSGLPSDRFSAERPEGSISTLTIQRTEQRDSAMYRCASSLMGGETQYFGPGTRLLVL.